A single sample gave rise to the 13 T cell receptor beta chains below, sequenced in a study of early T cells in non-severe SARS-CoV-2 infection. TCRdb ran MiXCR on the 5' RACE reads and lists one entry per CDR3 protein. The sample lists some 96,000 distinct CDR3 sequences, 11% occurring once. The sequences come from whole blood, collected at baseline. Receptors originate from an adult who was a healthcare worker with PCR-confirmed SARS-CoV-2 infection or an uninfected control (not recorded which).

This clonotype was detected only a few times. This chain links TRBV11-2 with TRBJ2-1, with 7 nucleotides matching TRBD2. The CDR3 runs 11 residues. J lost 8 bases, V lost 8 bases, and 3 bases had no gene match. The V gene's germline CDR1 is SGHAT and CDR2 FQNNGV. The CDR3 loop reads CASRGDYEQFF. Here the CDR3 DNA reads TGTGCCAGCCGGGGGGATTATGAGCAGTTCTTC.

This clonotype has only a few counts. The chain recombines TRBV4-1 with TRBJ2-3; the D is unclear. CDR1 and CDR2 from the germline V gene are MGHRA and YSYEKL. This CDR3 comprises 15 residues. V was clipped by 0 bases and J by 0 bases, with 7 bases between them. The CDR3: CASSQEGRSTDTQYF. The CDR3 coding sequence is TGCGCCAGCAGCCAAGAAGGCAGGAGCACAGATACGCAGTATTTT.

In its sample, this clonotype was seen a few times. This chain connects TRBV6-5 to TRBJ2-3; D is perhaps TRBD1 or TRBD2 (7 bases each). This CDR3 spans 15 amino acids. Germline-derived CDR1 and CDR2 are MNHEY and SVGAGI. With 8 bases removed from V and 3 bases from J, the gap between germline ends came to 18 bases. CDR3 sequence: CASHRGGRGTDTQYF. CDR3 nucleotides: TGTGCCAGCCACCGCGGGGGCAGGGGGACAGATACGCAGTATTTT.

This clonotype was found many times. This sequence joins TRBV29-1 and TRBJ2-7; 9 bases are a match to TRBD1. The CDR3 consists of 13 residues. J gave up 9 bases and V 4 bases, and 10 bases lay outside the gene matches. Germline V gene sequence: CDR1 SQVTM, CDR2 ANQGSEA. CDR3 amino acids: CSVAGTGTFGQYF. The CDR3 DNA is TGCAGCGTTGCCGGGACAGGGACGTTTGGGCAGTACTTC.

The rearrangement uses TRBV14 and TRBJ2-1; D is ambiguous. Trimming took 4 bases from V and 1 from J, leaving 11 bases between them. CDR1 and CDR2 (germline): SGHDN, FVKESK. The CDR3 runs to 15 residues. The CDR3 is CASSLKGRSYNEQFF. CDR3 in DNA: TGTGCCAGCAGCCTCAAGGGCCGTTCCTACAATGAGCAGTTCTTC.

This clonotype was seen many times. The rearrangement links TRBV20-1 to TRBJ2-4, with D perhaps TRBD1 (5 bases). The CDR3 consists of 16 residues. Germline CDR1 is DFQATT and CDR2 is SNEGSKA (reference sequence). Trimming removed 3 bases at V and 0 bases at J, with 15 bases between. CDR3 protein: CSARSWGRQAKNIQYF. The CDR3 DNA sequence: TGCAGTGCTAGGTCATGGGGCAGACAAGCCAAAAACATTCAGTACTTC.

The chain couples TRBV20-1 to TRBJ2-4; D ambiguous. This CDR3 has 14 amino acids. V lost 6 bases and J 0 bases, leaving 12 bases between the germline ends. The V gene's germline CDR1 is DFQATT and CDR2 SNEGSKA (reference sequence). The CDR3 is CSARVVLAKNIQYF. The CDR3 DNA reads TGCAGTGCCCGGGTAGTGCTAGCCAAAAACATTCAGTACTTC.

The table lists this clonotype with a few counts. V gene TRBV5-8 combines with J gene TRBJ2-7, with D maybe TRBD2 (5 bases). Germline values: CDR1 SGHTS, CDR2 YDEGEE. This CDR3 is built from 13 residues. V shed 5 bases and J shed 4 bases, with 13 bases lying between them. CDR3 bases: TGTGCCAGCAGAAACTTCGGGGATTACGAGCAGTACTTC. Protein sequence: CASRNFGDYEQYF.

This clonotype was picked up a small number of times. V and J are TRBV4-2 and TRBJ2-2, with unresolved D. CDR3 length: 18 residues. Trimming left V 0 bases short and J 0 bases short, with 14 bases between. Germline CDR1 LGHNA, CDR2 YNFKEQ. The CDR3 nucleotides read TGTGCCAGCAGCCAAGATCTCCCCTCGCCAACGAACACCGGGGAGCTGTTTTTT. Residues: CASSQDLPSPTNTGELFF.

On this clonotype itself: A junction boundary mismatches the germline segment, possibly from a read error. The rearrangement joins TRBV2 to TRBJ2-3; D unclear. From germline, CDR1 is SNHLY and CDR2 FYNNEI. CDR3 length: 15 amino acids. The CDR3 nucleotides are TGTGCCAGCGGTGAAGGGTTCTCGAGCACAGATACGCAGTATTTT. Translated: CASGEGFSSTDTQYF.

The chain links TRBV6-2 or TRBV6-3 to TRBJ2-2; unclear D gene. The CDR3 loop spans 11 amino acids. V lost 5 bases and J lost 8, with 6 bases in between. The germline V gene has CDR1 MNHEY and CDR2 SVGEGT. The CDR3 DNA is TGTGCCAGCAGTAAGCAAGGGGAGCTGTTTTTT. It codes for CASSKQGELFF.

Points on this clonotype: This sequence may be a read error, since a much larger clone differs from it by one base. This chain uses TRBV4-3 with TRBJ2-1, with a weak D call TRBD2 (6 bases). The CDR3 sequence is 17 residues long. The germline V gene encodes CDR1 LGHNA and CDR2 YSLEER. The CDR3 DNA is TGCGCCAGCAGCCAAGCCTGGCTCGGGGACTTCGTCAATGAGCTGTTCTTC. The encoded protein is CASSQAWLGDFVNELFF.

CDR3: CASSQTGTEFYGYTF. DNA of the CDR3: TGTGCCAGCAGCCAAACCGGGACAGAGTTTTATGGCTACACCTTC. The rearrangement joins TRBV4-2 to TRBJ1-2; 7 bases fit TRBD1. This CDR3 is 15 amino acids long. Germline values: CDR1 LGHNA, CDR2 YNFKEQ. The ends lost 2 bases at V and 5 bases at J; junction bases unmatched: 8.